The sample holds a few counts of the clone carrying this TCR beta chain. This sample was included in a study of T cell repertoires in cytomegalovirus infection. TCRdb re-derived calls from the reads in MiXCR, one entry per CDR3 protein. The data contain approximately 190,000 distinct CDR3 sequences, roughly 28% of them seen just once; the ten biggest clones take up roughly 32%. Sequencing used PBMCs. This sequence was found in a human donor in good health (CMV status not recorded). Some clones in this sample may be carry-over from other donors' samples.

Written as DNA, the CDR3 is TGTGCCAGCTCCTCGCGGACAGGGGTCTCCTACAATGAGCAGTTCTTC. Protein: CASSSRTGVSYNEQFF. The J gene is TRBJ2-1, the V gene TRBV6-2 or TRBV6-3; 9 bases are a match to TRBD1. From germline, CDR1 is MNHEY and CDR2 SVGEGT. The CDR3 runs to 16 residues. V trimming: 8 bases; J trimming: 0 bases; junction bases outside the gene matches: 8.